These 11 T cell receptor beta chains were all obtained from the same sample, sequenced in a study of T cell changes during pregnancy in multiple sclerosis. TCRdb's copy holds only in-frame clones and misses some; the assay was immunoSEQ multiplex PCR. The sample carries approximately 59,000 clones, under 95% recorded once. The sample in question was peripheral blood, obtained in the third trimester of pregnancy. These receptors originate from a female donor in good health, enrolled as a control in a pregnancy study.

The chain couples TRBV6-5 to TRBJ1-2, with 12 nucleotides matching TRBD1. The CDR3 has 16 amino acids. With V trimmed by 2 bases and J by 8 bases, 9 bases remained unmatched. The germline V gene has CDR1 MNHEY and CDR2 SVGAGI. CDR3 region: CASSYGLGTGGQGYTF. The DNA for the CDR3 is TGTGCCAGCAGTTACGGACTCGGGACAGGGGGCCAGGGCTACACCTTC.

The genes are TRBV6-6 and TRBJ2-7; perhaps TRBD1 as D (6 bases). The V end was cut by 4 bases, the J end by 6 bases, with 7 bases between. Germline V CDR1 and CDR2: MNHNY, SVGAGI (reference sequence). The length of the CDR3 is 11 residues. The CDR3, as DNA: TGTGCCAGCAGTTTCAGGGGCGAGCAGTACTTC. Its protein is CASSFRGEQYF.

The chain carries TRBV7-2 and TRBJ2-3; TRBD1 might be the D (5 bases). The CDR3 sequence is 15 residues long. V shed 1 base and J shed 2 bases, with 10 bases lying between them. Germline V gives CDR1 SGHTA, CDR2 FQGNSA. CDR3 residues: CASSLGQLLTDTQYF. CDR3 DNA sequence: TGTGCCAGCAGCTTAGGACAGCTTCTCACAGATACGCAGTATTTT.

The V call is TRBV19, the J call TRBJ1-1; D possibly corresponds to TRBD1 (6 bases). Germline V CDR1 and CDR2: LNHDA, SQIVND (reference sequence). The CDR3 is 15 residues long. Trimming left V 2 bases short and J 5 bases short, with 15 bases between. The CDR3 region has the DNA TGTGCCAGTAGTATAAACAGGGAAGTGGGAACTGAAGCTTTCTTT. It codes for CASSINREVGTEAFF.

This chain's CDR3 is CATLRVPGEGAEAFF. The CDR3 DNA follows: TGTGCCACTCTCCGGGTCCCAGGGGAAGGAGCTGAAGCTTTCTTT. The chain recombines TRBV19 with TRBJ1-1; a possible D gene is TRBD1 (6 bases). The CDR3 covers 15 residues. Between the trimmed V and J ends, which lost 10 bases and 6 bases, there was a span of 24 bases. From germline, CDR1 is LNHDA and CDR2 SQIVND (reference sequence).

The CDR3 spells CASSLVEMDGYTF. DNA for the CDR3: TGTGCCAGCAGCTTGGTCGAGATGGATGGCTACACCTTC. The rearrangement links TRBV5-4 to TRBJ1-2; the D is unclear. The V and J ends lost 0 bases and 6 bases respectively, with 9 bases between them. CDR1 SGHNT and CDR2 YYREEE come from the germline V gene (reference sequence). The CDR3 is made up of 13 amino acids.

This chain connects TRBV27 to TRBJ1-5; no definite D call. This CDR3 has 17 residues. Looked up from germline, CDR1 is MNHEY and CDR2 is SMNVEV (reference sequence). Trimming stripped 3 bases from V and 0 bases from J, with 15 bases between. CDR3 in DNA: TGTGCCAGCAGTTTGAACGGCAGACTAAATAGCAATCAGCCCCAGCATTTT. As protein: CASSLNGRLNSNQPQHF.

This clone has only one observation. This sequence joins TRBV4-1 and TRBJ2-2; 10 positions match TRBD2. The CDR3 contains 17 residues. Germline-derived CDR1 and CDR2 are MGHRA and YSYEKL. Losses at the gene ends were 4 bases for V and 0 bases for J; bases not matched to a gene: 5. The CDR3 sequence is CASSPGLARSNTGELFF. CDR3 in DNA: TGCGCCAGCAGCCCGGGACTAGCGAGGTCGAACACCGGGGAGCTGTTTTTT.

The genes are TRBV29-1 and TRBJ2-7; the D is unclear. CDR1 SQVTM and CDR2 ANQGSEA come from the germline V gene. The V gene lost 4 bases and the J gene lost 2 bases, with 9 bases spanning the gap. This CDR3 is built from 12 residues. DNA for the CDR3: TGCAGCGTTGTTGAGGCAGCCTACGAGCAGTACTTC. Residues: CSVVEAAYEQYF.

This clone is a singleton in its sample. J is TRBJ2-2 and V is TRBV2; tentatively, D is TRBD1 (6 bases). Trimming left V 11 bases short and J 6 bases short, with 16 bases between. In germline, CDR1 is SNHLY, CDR2 FYNNEI. The CDR3 is made up of 13 amino acids. In DNA form, the CDR3 reads TGTGCCGTCCAGGGGCAACGAGCCGGGGAGCTGTTTTTT. Residues: CAVQGQRAGELFF. Drawing the rest from reference TRBV2 and TRBJ2-2, the complete variable domain is EPEVTQTPSHQVTQMGQEVILRCVPISNHLYFYWYRQILGQKVEFLVSFYNNEISEKSEIFDDQFSVERPDGSNFTLKIRSTKLEDSAMYFCAVQGQRAGELFFGEGSRLTVL.

The chain combines TRBV5-1 with TRBJ2-3, with 10 bases matching TRBD1. V trimming: 4 bases; J trimming: 1 base; junction bases outside the gene matches: 6. Per germline, CDR1 SGHRS and CDR2 YFSETQ. This CDR3 spans 16 amino acids. As DNA, the CDR3 is TGCGCCAGCAGCACCCAGACAGGGGGCGGCACAGATACGCAGTATTTT. It translates to CASSTQTGGGTDTQYF.